This TCR beta chain was identified in a study of blood T cell repertoires in COVID-19. For the study at large: Samples representing acute and convalescent COVID-19 were sourced from the United States, Italy and Spain. T cells, B-cell-depleted T cells, or PBMCs supplied cDNA or gDNA.

V lost 0 bases, J lost 6 bases, and 17 bases lay in between. CDR3 size: 15 residues. Germline CDR1 reads SQVTM; CDR2 reads ANQGSEA. Source study methods: Amplification from reference gene primers served as the basis for estimated nucleated cell counts. Data came from immunoSEQ multiplex PCR; TCRdb stores just in-frame clones and leaves some out. That table furnishes V, J and clone size, whereas the DNA furnished D and trimming. The data contain 250,000 or so clones, about 89% of them singletons. The gene calls are TRBV29-1 and TRBJ1-2; the D is unclear. The sequenced sample was peripheral blood. This receptor was obtained from a middle-aged man with active or convalescent COVID-19. The CDR3 coding sequence is TGCAGCGTTGAAGAAGGAGGGTATTGGGTTGATGGCTACACCTTC. Protein product: CSVEEGGYWVDGYTF. Looking up the rest from reference TRBV29-1 and TRBJ1-2 gives the full variable domain: SAVISQKPSRDICQRGTSLTIQCQVDSQVTMMFWYRQQPGQSLTLIATANQGSEATYESGFVIDKFPISRPNLTFSTLTVSNMSPEDSSIYLCSVEEGGYWVDGYTFGSGTRLTVV.